This TCR beta chain was sequenced in a study of beta chain features in type 1 diabetes. Expressed TCRB transcripts were sequenced because the entire RNA isolate underwent reverse transcription. TCRdb's table, derived via immunoSEQ multiplex PCR, lists solely in-frame clones and lacks some. Of about 410,000 clones in the sample, around 13% were seen once. The specimen was naive CD4+ T cells from blood. The sequence derives from a man younger than 40 in good health.

CDR3: CASSPATGGENEQFF. The CDR3 DNA sequence: TGTGCCAGCTCACCAGCGACAGGGGGCGAGAATGAGCAGTTCTTC. The chain carries TRBV18 and TRBJ2-1; 10 bases line up with TRBD1. Losses at the gene ends were 2 bases for V and 7 bases for J; bases not matched to a gene: 5. The germline V gene has CDR1 KGHSH and CDR2 LQKENI. The CDR3 is 15 residues long.